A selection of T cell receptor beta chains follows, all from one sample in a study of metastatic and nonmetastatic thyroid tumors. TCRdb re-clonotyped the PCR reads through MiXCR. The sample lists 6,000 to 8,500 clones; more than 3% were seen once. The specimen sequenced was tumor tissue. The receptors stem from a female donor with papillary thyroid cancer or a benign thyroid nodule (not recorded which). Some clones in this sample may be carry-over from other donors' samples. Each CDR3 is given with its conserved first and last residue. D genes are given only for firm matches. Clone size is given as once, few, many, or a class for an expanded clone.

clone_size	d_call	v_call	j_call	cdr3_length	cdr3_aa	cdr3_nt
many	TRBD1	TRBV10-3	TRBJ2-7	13	CAIMRDRGHEQYF	TGTGCCATCATGAGGGACAGGGGGCACGAGCAGTACTTC
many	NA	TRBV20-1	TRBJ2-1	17	CSARFSRPGRLYNEQFF	TGCAGTGCTAGGTTCAGCCGGCCGGGACGCCTCTACAATGAGCAGTTCTTC
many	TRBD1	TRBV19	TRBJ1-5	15	CASSIQQGGDQPQHF	TGTGCCAGTAGTATACAACAGGGGGGAGATCAGCCCCAGCATTTT
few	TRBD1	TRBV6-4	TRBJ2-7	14	CASLLTGSSYEQYF	TGTGCCAGTCTGCTGACAGGGTCGTCCTACGAGCAGTACTTC
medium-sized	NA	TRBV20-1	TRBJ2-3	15	CSARDVSGEGDTQYF	TGCAGTGCTAGAGATGTTAGCGGAGAGGGAGATACGCAGTATTTT
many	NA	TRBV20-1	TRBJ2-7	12	CSAQPGPYEQYF	TGCAGTGCTCAACCGGGCCCTTACGAGCAGTACTTC
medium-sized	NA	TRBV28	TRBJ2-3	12	CASSPPGSTQYF	TGTGCCAGCAGCCCCCCAGGGAGTACGCAGTATTTT
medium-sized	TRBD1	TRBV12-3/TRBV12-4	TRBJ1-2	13	CASSPDRVYGYTF	TGTGCCAGCAGTCCGGACAGGGTGTATGGCTACACCTTC
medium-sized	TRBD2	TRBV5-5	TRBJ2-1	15	CASRSGLADYNEQFF	TGTGCCAGCAGGTCGGGACTAGCGGATTACAATGAGCAGTTCTTC
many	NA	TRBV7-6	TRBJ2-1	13	CASSLGLDNEQFF	TGTGCCAGCAGCCTCGGACTCGACAATGAGCAGTTCTTC
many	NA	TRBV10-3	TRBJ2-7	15	CAISESGGAGREQYF	TGTGCCATCAGTGAGTCTGGGGGCGCAGGGCGCGAGCAGTACTTC
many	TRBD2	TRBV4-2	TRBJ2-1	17	CASSQDFTTSGYNEQFF	TGTGCCAGCAGCCAAGACTTCACGACTAGCGGGTACAATGAGCAGTTCTTC
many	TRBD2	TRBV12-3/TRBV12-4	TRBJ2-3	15	CASRPSGSGDDTQYF	TGTGCCAGCAGACCTAGCGGGAGCGGGGACGATACGCAGTATTTT
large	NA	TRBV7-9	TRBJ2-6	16	CASPPTGFSGANVLTF	TGTGCCAGCCCCCCCACTGGATTCTCTGGGGCCAACGTCCTGACTTTC
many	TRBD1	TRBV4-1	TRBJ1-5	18	CASSQGWQGAISNQPQHF	TGCGCCAGCAGCCAAGGGTGGCAGGGGGCGATTAGCAATCAGCCCCAGCATTTT
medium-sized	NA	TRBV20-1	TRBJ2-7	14	CSASLATGPYEQYF	TGCAGTGCCTCCTTAGCGACTGGGCCCTACGAGCAGTACTTC